The source of this T cell receptor beta chain is a study of radiotherapy plus CTLA-4 blockade in lung cancer. Those patients who had chemo-refractory metastatic non-small-cell lung cancer were given focal radiation along with CTLA-4 blockade through ipilimumab. Sequencing was performed with immunoSEQ multiplex PCR; in TCRdb, only in-frame clones are kept and a portion is missing. The data contain 90,000 to 150,000 clones, approximately 84% of them seen just once; the ten biggest clones take up approximately 5%. This CDR3 region has 14 residues. Germline CDR1 and CDR2: MDHEN and SYDVKM. Trimming cost V 1 base and J 6 bases, with 13 bases left between them.

The clonotype comes from a human donor with non-small cell lung cancer who had a partial response to radiotherapy plus ipilimumab. This sequence joins TRBV28 and TRBJ2-7; TRBD1 might be the D (5 bases). The sample was peripheral blood, taken from a patient treated with radiotherapy plus ipilimumab. CDR3 in amino acids: CASSLSGFSGEQYF. The CDR3 region has the DNA TGTGCCAGCAGTTTATCAGGGTTTTCGGGCGAGCAGTACTTC.